The 9 T cell receptor beta chains presented below share a single source sample, sequenced in a study of T cell changes during pregnancy in multiple sclerosis. The protocol was immunoSEQ multiplex PCR, while the TCRdb copy is restricted to in-frame clones and leaves out a portion. The sample includes about 60,000 clones, about 90% seen only once; the top ten take about 0.76%. The starting material was CD4+ T cells from peripheral blood mononuclear cells, obtained in the first trimester of pregnancy. The receptor set was obtained from a female donor with multiple sclerosis, enrolled in a pregnancy study.

V and J are TRBV18 and TRBJ2-5; no clear D gene. Between the trimmed V and J ends, which lost 0 bases and 0 bases, there was a span of 8 bases. Germline V gene sequence: CDR1 KGHSH, CDR2 LQKENI. CDR3 length: 15 amino acids. For the CDR3, the DNA is TGTGCCAGCTCACCACCGGCCGGAGACCAAGAGACCCAGTACTTC. It specifies CASSPPAGDQETQYF.

The CDR3 nucleotides read TGTGCCAGCAGCCTCCAGCGGGGGGATTACAATGAGCAGTTCTTC. It is translated as CASSLQRGDYNEQFF. The V gene is TRBV11-2, the J gene TRBJ2-1; 9 nucleotides line up with TRBD2. Trimming removed 5 bases from V and 4 bases from J; junction bases left unmatched: 6. This CDR3 region has 15 residues. Germline CDR1 reads SGHAT; CDR2 reads FQNNGV.

The chain recombines TRBV4-2 with TRBJ2-7; 10 positions match TRBD2. The germline gives CDR1 LGHNA, CDR2 YNFKEQ. V was pared by 0 bases and J by 7 bases, with 9 bases of the junction left unmatched. The CDR3 loop spans 16 amino acids. CDR3 region: CASSQEGLADGGEQYF. The CDR3 DNA is TGTGCCAGCAGCCAAGAAGGACTAGCGGATGGTGGGGAGCAGTACTTC.

The chain combines TRBV7-2 with TRBJ1-6; possible D gene TRBD1, 5 bases. Germline V gene data show CDR1 as SGHTA and CDR2 as FQGNSA. V was shortened by 3 bases and J by 6 bases, with 15 bases between the two germline ends. The CDR3 extends over 16 amino acids. This chain's CDR3 is CASSLTVSISNSPLHF. CDR3 in DNA: TGTGCCAGCAGCTTGACAGTGTCCATCTCTAATTCACCCCTCCACTTT.

This clone appeared once. The DNA of the CDR3 is TGCGCCAGCAGCTTGGCAGCTAACTATGGCTACACCTTC. Its translation: CASSLAANYGYTF. The chain joins TRBV5-1 to TRBJ1-2; D unresolved. Germline V gene lookup returns CDR1 SGHRS and CDR2 YFSETQ. Between the trimmed V and J ends, which lost 0 bases and 0 bases, there was a span of 3 bases. This CDR3 region has 13 residues.

The chain links TRBV2 to TRBJ2-5; D gene unclear. Germline V gene data show CDR1 as SNHLY and CDR2 as FYNNEI. Trimming shortened V by 5 bases and J by 2 bases, and 12 bases separated the two germline ends. This CDR3 is built from 14 residues. This CDR3 is CASSPTPYQETQYF. The CDR3 DNA follows: TGTGCCAGCAGTCCTACTCCTTATCAAGAGACCCAGTACTTC. Using reference TRBV2 and TRBJ2-5 for the parts outside the CDR3, the full variable domain is EPEVTQTPSHQVTQMGQEVILRCVPISNHLYFYWYRQILGQKVEFLVSFYNNEISEKSEIFDDQFSVERPDGSNFTLKIRSTKLEDSAMYFCASSPTPYQETQYFGPGTRLLVL.

The count of this clone is one. The chain recombines TRBV21-1 with TRBJ2-1; the table's D call, TRBD1, was not checked against the DNA. TRBV21-1 is a pseudogene locus. CDR3 length: 21 amino acids. DNA of the CDR3: TGTGCCAGCAGCCCGCGACAGGGGAGGACTTTAGCGGTGAGCTCCTACAATGAGCAGTTCTTC. Translation: CASSPRQGRTLAVSSYNEQFF.

The chain employs TRBV7-2 and TRBJ2-5; TRBD1 might be the D (8 bases). The CDR3 sequence is 15 residues long. The germline V gene has CDR1 SGHTA and CDR2 FQGNSA. Trimming shortened V by 5 bases and J by 2 bases, and 15 bases separated the two germline ends. CDR3 sequence reads: CASSSGDRPQETQYF. Written as DNA, the CDR3 is TGTGCCAGCAGCAGCGGGGACAGGCCACAAGAGACCCAGTACTTC. The full variable domain, rest sourced from reference TRBV7-2 and TRBJ2-5, is GAGVSQSPSNKVTEKGKDVELRCDPISGHTALYWYRQSLGQGLEFLIYFQGNSAPDKSGLPSDRFSAERTGGSVSTLTIQRTQQEDSAVYLCASSSGDRPQETQYFGPGTRLLVL.

The chain carries TRBV9 and TRBJ1-2; TRBD1 might be the D (6 bases). The CDR3 contains 15 residues. The germline V and J ends were trimmed by 5 bases and 8 bases, with 22 bases remaining between them. Germline V gene sequence: CDR1 SGDLS, CDR2 YYNGEE. This CDR3 is CASRGGRLDGWGYTF. In DNA, the CDR3 is TGTGCCAGCAGAGGGGGAAGATTAGATGGTTGGGGCTACACCTTC.